This is a list of T cell receptor beta chains from one sample in a study of cytomegalovirus exposure and HLA in healthy donors. Clones were read by immunoSEQ multiplex PCR, and TCRdb kept only the in-frame ones, dropping some. Its listing shows some 80,000 clones. Sequences were obtained from PBMCs. The receptors derive from a woman in her 30s in good health and CMV-seronegative. The CDR3 runs from the conserved cysteine through the conserved F or W. A D gene is named only where the DNA matches it firmly.

CDR3aa: CAWTQTGGANSPLHF
CDR3nt: TGTGCCTGGACCCAAACAGGGGGCGCGAATTCACCCCTACACTTT
j_gene: TRBJ1-6
d_gene: TRBD1
v_gene: TRBV30

CDR3aa: CASSHPDRGHQPQHF
CDR3nt: TGTGCCAGCAGTCACCCCGACAGGGGGCATCAGCCCCAGCATTTT
j_gene: TRBJ1-5
d_gene: TRBD1
v_gene: TRBV6-1

CDR3aa: CASSYGQGHSEQYF
CDR3nt: TGTGCCAGCAGTTATGGACAAGGACACTCGGAGCAGTACTTC
j_gene: TRBJ2-7
d_gene: NA
v_gene: TRBV6-5

CDR3aa: CASSFRDRVYGYTF
CDR3nt: TGTGCCAGCAGTTTCCGGGACAGGGTCTATGGCTACACCTTC
j_gene: TRBJ1-2
d_gene: TRBD1
v_gene: TRBV2

CDR3aa: CASSFSGAYGYGYTF
CDR3nt: TGTGCCAGCAGTTTCTCAGGCGCATACGGCTATGGCTACACCTTC
j_gene: TRBJ1-2
d_gene: NA
v_gene: TRBV2

CDR3aa: CASSLLGGAGNSYEQYF
CDR3nt: TGCGCCAGCAGCTTGCTCGGGGGAGCGGGGAACTCCTACGAGCAGTACTTC
j_gene: TRBJ2-7
d_gene: TRBD2
v_gene: TRBV5-1

CDR3aa: CSVEQGAMLETQYF
CDR3nt: TGCAGCGTTGAGCAGGGGGCGATGCTGGAGACCCAGTACTTC
j_gene: TRBJ2-5
d_gene: TRBD1
v_gene: TRBV29-1

CDR3aa: CASSIGQTGTGGTEAFF
CDR3nt: TGTGCCAGTAGTATCGGCCAAACCGGGACAGGGGGCACTGAAGCTTTCTTT
j_gene: TRBJ1-1
d_gene: TRBD1
v_gene: TRBV19

CDR3aa: CATSRGGPSQETQYF
CDR3nt: TGTGCCACCAGCAGGGGGGGGCCTTCTCAAGAGACCCAGTACTTC
j_gene: TRBJ2-5
d_gene: NA
v_gene: TRBV15

CDR3aa: CASSRGQGEGGYTF
CDR3nt: TGTGCCAGCAGTAGGGGACAGGGGGAGGGAGGCTACACCTTC
j_gene: TRBJ1-2
d_gene: TRBD1
v_gene: TRBV6-5

CDR3aa: CASSRGQQFTGELFF
CDR3nt: TGCGCCAGCAGTAGGGGGCAGCAGTTCACCGGGGAGCTGTTTTTT
j_gene: TRBJ2-2
d_gene: TRBD1
v_gene: TRBV5-1

CDR3aa: CATRGLTANTGELFF
CDR3nt: TGTGCCACCAGGGGCCTGACAGCGAACACCGGGGAGCTGTTTTTT
j_gene: TRBJ2-2
d_gene: NA
v_gene: TRBV6-5

CDR3aa: CASSPLTSGRDTQYF
CDR3nt: TGTGCCAGCTCGCCGTTGACTAGCGGGAGAGATACGCAGTATTTT
j_gene: TRBJ2-3
d_gene: TRBD2
v_gene: TRBV18

CDR3aa: CASTLTGDQPQHF
CDR3nt: TGTGCCAGTACCTTGACAGGGGATCAGCCCCAGCATTTT
j_gene: TRBJ1-5
d_gene: TRBD1
v_gene: TRBV19

CDR3aa: CAWSVRTDANYGYTF
CDR3nt: TGTGCCTGGAGTGTTAGGACAGATGCTAACTATGGCTACACCTTC
j_gene: TRBJ1-2
d_gene: NA
v_gene: TRBV30

CDR3aa: CSAITGEKLFF
CDR3nt: TGCAGTGCTATTACGGGTGAAAAACTGTTTTTT
j_gene: TRBJ1-4
d_gene: NA
v_gene: TRBV20-1

CDR3aa: CAWSGDRVTSPLHF
CDR3nt: TGTGCCTGGAGTGGGGACAGGGTGACTTCACCCCTCCACTTT
j_gene: TRBJ1-6
d_gene: TRBD1
v_gene: TRBV30

CDR3aa: CASSLGLRGTISLLADTQYF
CDR3nt: TGCGCCAGCAGCTTGGGGTTGAGGGGGACTATATCCCTTCTCGCAGATACGCAGTATTTT
j_gene: TRBJ2-3
d_gene: NA
v_gene: TRBV5-1

CDR3aa: CSAAGLAGGHRTGELFF
CDR3nt: TGCAGCGCCGCGGGACTAGCGGGAGGGCATAGGACCGGGGAGCTGTTTTTT
j_gene: TRBJ2-2
d_gene: TRBD2
v_gene: TRBV29-1

CDR3aa: CASSMGVEIYGYTF
CDR3nt: TGTGCCAGTAGTATGGGCGTAGAGATCTATGGCTACACCTTC
j_gene: TRBJ1-2
d_gene: NA
v_gene: TRBV19

CDR3aa: CASSYRGGDYEQYF
CDR3nt: TGTGCCAGCAGTTACCGAGGGGGGGACTACGAGCAGTACTTC
j_gene: TRBJ2-7
d_gene: NA
v_gene: TRBV6-5

CDR3aa: CSASPSGNNEQFF
CDR3nt: TGCAGCGCGTCACCTAGCGGCAACAATGAGCAGTTCTTC
j_gene: TRBJ2-1
d_gene: TRBD2
v_gene: TRBV29-1

CDR3aa: CASSPRTRWEHGTGTGYYGYTF
CDR3nt: TGTGCCAGCTCACCACGGACCCGCTGGGAACACGGGACAGGCACTGGGTACTATGGCTACACCTTC
j_gene: TRBJ1-2
d_gene: TRBD1
v_gene: TRBV18

CDR3aa: CASSQDQLVLGNEQFF
CDR3nt: TGTGCCAGCAGCCAAGATCAGCTAGTTCTCGGAAATGAGCAGTTCTTC
j_gene: TRBJ2-1
d_gene: NA
v_gene: TRBV4-2

CDR3aa: CASSQDTGDYGYTF
CDR3nt: TGCGCCAGCAGCCAAGATACGGGGGACTATGGCTACACCTTC
j_gene: TRBJ1-2
d_gene: NA
v_gene: TRBV4-1

CDR3aa: CASSQEPASGYNEQFF
CDR3nt: TGCGCCAGCAGCCAAGAACCGGCTAGCGGATACAATGAGCAGTTCTTC
j_gene: TRBJ2-1
d_gene: TRBD2
v_gene: TRBV4-1

CDR3aa: CAWRDRGRVVGYTF
CDR3nt: TGTGCCTGGAGAGACAGGGGGCGCGTCGTTGGCTACACCTTC
j_gene: TRBJ1-2
d_gene: TRBD1
v_gene: TRBV30

CDR3aa: CASSLGGRGATEAFF
CDR3nt: TGTGCCAGCAGCTTAGGAGGCAGGGGAGCCACTGAAGCTTTCTTT
j_gene: TRBJ1-1
d_gene: NA
v_gene: TRBV11-2

CDR3aa: CASSLLDEQFF
CDR3nt: TGTGCCAGCAGCTTATTAGATGAGCAGTTCTTC
j_gene: TRBJ2-1
d_gene: NA
v_gene: TRBV7-9

CDR3aa: CASSRGQGAFTEAFF
CDR3nt: TGTGCCAGCAGCAGAGGACAGGGGGCCTTCACTGAAGCTTTCTTT
j_gene: TRBJ1-1
d_gene: TRBD1
v_gene: TRBV7-9

CDR3aa: CASSPLGTGGNEQFF
CDR3nt: TGTGCCAGCTCACCTCTCGGGACAGGGGGGAATGAGCAGTTCTTC
j_gene: TRBJ2-1
d_gene: TRBD1
v_gene: TRBV18

CDR3aa: CASSHRDSSSYEQYF
CDR3nt: TGCGCCAGCAGCCACAGGGACAGCAGCTCCTACGAGCAGTACTTC
j_gene: TRBJ2-7
d_gene: TRBD1
v_gene: TRBV4-1

CDR3aa: CATSPQGIYGYTF
CDR3nt: TGTGCCACCTCCCCCCAGGGAATCTATGGCTACACCTTC
j_gene: TRBJ1-2
d_gene: NA
v_gene: TRBV10-3

CDR3aa: CASRDRAATGELFF
CDR3nt: TGTGCCAGCAGGGACAGGGCTGCGACCGGGGAGCTGTTTTTT
j_gene: TRBJ2-2
d_gene: TRBD1
v_gene: TRBV27

CDR3aa: CASSWVPRSPLHF
CDR3nt: TGTGCCAGTAGTTGGGTGCCCAGGTCACCCCTCCACTTT
j_gene: TRBJ1-6
d_gene: NA
v_gene: TRBV19

CDR3aa: CASSPSFSGITTGELFF
CDR3nt: TGTGCCAGCTCACCATCATTCTCCGGGATCACGACCGGGGAGCTGTTTTTT
j_gene: TRBJ2-2
d_gene: NA
v_gene: TRBV18

CDR3aa: CSVRGWDTEAFF
CDR3nt: TGCAGCGTTAGGGGATGGGACACTGAAGCTTTCTTT
j_gene: TRBJ1-1
d_gene: NA
v_gene: TRBV29-1

CDR3aa: CASSEPQPRRETQYF
CDR3nt: TGCGCCAGCAGTGAACCGCAACCAAGGCGGGAGACCCAGTACTTC
j_gene: TRBJ2-5
d_gene: NA
v_gene: TRBV10-1

CDR3aa: CASNPGSGGNTDTQYF
CDR3nt: TGTGCCAGCAACCCGGGGAGCGGGGGAAACACAGATACGCAGTATTTT
j_gene: TRBJ2-3
d_gene: TRBD2
v_gene: TRBV25-1

CDR3aa: CAWSQGVEKLFF
CDR3nt: TGTGCCTGGAGTCAGGGGGTGGAAAAACTGTTTTTT
j_gene: TRBJ1-4
d_gene: TRBD1
v_gene: TRBV30

CDR3aa: CASSSGGITGELFF
CDR3nt: TGTGCCAGCAGTTCGGGGGGGATCACCGGGGAGCTGTTTTTT
j_gene: TRBJ2-2
d_gene: TRBD2
v_gene: TRBV6-5

CDR3aa: CASSPRVSGELFF
CDR3nt: TGTGCCAGCTCACCGCGGGTTTCCGGGGAGCTGTTTTTT
j_gene: TRBJ2-2
d_gene: NA
v_gene: TRBV18

CDR3aa: CASSLPHIDEQYF
CDR3nt: TGTGCCAGCAGTTTACCTCATATAGACGAGCAGTACTTC
j_gene: TRBJ2-7
d_gene: NA
v_gene: TRBV28

CDR3aa: CAISEGVGGGTGELFF
CDR3nt: TGTGCCATCAGTGAGGGAGTAGGAGGCGGTACCGGGGAGCTGTTTTTT
j_gene: TRBJ2-2
d_gene: NA
v_gene: TRBV10-3

CDR3aa: CASSFHRADTEAFF
CDR3nt: TGTGCCAGCAGCTTCCACAGGGCCGACACTGAAGCTTTCTTT
j_gene: TRBJ1-1
d_gene: NA
v_gene: TRBV7-9